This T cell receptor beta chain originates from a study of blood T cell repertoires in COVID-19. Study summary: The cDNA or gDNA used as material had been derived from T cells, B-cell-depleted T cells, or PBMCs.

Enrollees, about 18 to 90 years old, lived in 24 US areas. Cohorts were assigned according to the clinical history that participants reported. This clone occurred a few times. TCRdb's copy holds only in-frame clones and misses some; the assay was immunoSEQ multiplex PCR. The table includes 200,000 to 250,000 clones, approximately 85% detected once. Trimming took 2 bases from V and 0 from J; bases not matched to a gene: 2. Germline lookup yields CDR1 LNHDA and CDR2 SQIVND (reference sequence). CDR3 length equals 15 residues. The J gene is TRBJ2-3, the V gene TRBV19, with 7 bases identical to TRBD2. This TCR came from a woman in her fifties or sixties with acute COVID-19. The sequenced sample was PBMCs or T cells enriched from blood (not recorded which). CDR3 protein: CASSISGVSTDTQYF. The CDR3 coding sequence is TGTGCCAGTAGTATAAGCGGGGTAAGCACAGATACGCAGTATTTT.